One sample yielded the 13 T cell receptor beta chains listed below, sequenced in a study of post-analysis software for immune sequencing data. Study results and limitations: Patients had higher frequencies than controls of roughly five TRBV segments, including TRBV5-6, TRBV5-1 and TRBV20-1.

These TCRs are of unknown antigen specificity. Unique molecular identifiers tagged the TCR beta cDNA libraries. TCRdb itself ran the PCR reads through MiXCR, one entry per CDR3 protein. This sample has roughly 620,000 distinct CDR3 sequences, with roughly 47% found just once. Input material: blood. All receptors come from a girl aged 10 to 17 with multiple sclerosis.

The chain has TRBV10-3 and TRBJ2-5; 10 nucleotides agree with TRBD2. The ends lost 4 bases at V and 7 bases at J; junction bases unmatched: 6. The germline V gene has CDR1 ENHRY and CDR2 SYGVKD. This CDR3 comprises 14 residues. Written as DNA, the CDR3 is TGTGCCATCAGTGCTGCTAGCGGGGGAGGGACCCAGTACTTC. It codes for CAISAASGGGTQYF.

The chain carries TRBV20-1 and TRBJ1-5, with D uncertain. The germline V and J ends were trimmed by 2 bases and 9 bases, with 17 bases remaining between them. Germline V CDR1 and CDR2: DFQATT, SNEGSKA (reference sequence). The CDR3 loop spans 14 amino acids. The CDR3: CSARSFEGSVPQHF. The CDR3 nucleotides read TGCAGTGCTAGATCGTTCGAGGGATCGGTGCCCCAGCATTTT.

This clonotype was observed a few times. V is TRBV10-3 and J is TRBJ2-5; the D is unclear. This CDR3 contains 15 residues. From germline, CDR1 is ENHRY and CDR2 SYGVKD. V lost 0 bases and J 1 base, leaving 9 bases between the germline ends. The CDR3 loop is CAISESQRLQETQYF. The DNA for the CDR3 is TGTGCCATCAGTGAGTCACAGCGCCTCCAAGAGACCCAGTACTTC.

V gene TRBV11-1 combines with J gene TRBJ1-2; D is possibly TRBD1 (6 bases). Germline assignment: CDR1 SGHAT and CDR2 FQDESV (reference sequence). CDR3 size: 12 residues. V was shortened by 5 bases and J by 13 bases, with 17 bases between the two germline ends. The CDR3 DNA sequence: TGTGCCAGCAGCCAGGACAGCCCCCAAGTCACCTTC. Translated, it gives CASSQDSPQVTF.

In the case of this clonotype: The junction and the germline gene differ at one end; a read error may be behind it. The CDR3 region has the DNA TGCGCCAGCGGCTTACCTCCGGGGAGCTCCTACAATGAGCAGTTCTTC. Translating gives CASGLPPGSSYNEQFF. The V call is TRBV5-1, the J call TRBJ2-1, with a possible D match to TRBD2 (5 bases). The CDR3 spans 16 residues. CDR1 and CDR2 from the germline V gene are SGHRS and YFSETQ.

This clonotype showed up just a few times. The chain is built from TRBV3-1 and TRBJ2-1; D possibly corresponds to TRBD2 (6 bases). Germline lookup yields CDR1 LGHDT and CDR2 YNNKEL (reference sequence). This CDR3 is 15 amino acids long. V was shortened by 0 bases and J by 3 bases, with 9 bases between the two germline ends. The CDR3 DNA is TGTGCCAGCAGCCAAGATCGGCGGGACTACAATGAGCAGTTCTTC. Encoded protein: CASSQDRRDYNEQFF.

The J gene is TRBJ2-7, the V gene TRBV3-1, with D possibly matching TRBD2 (6 bases). The J call may be incorrect, as the DNA end agrees better with TRBJ2-5. The CDR3 has 15 residues. From germline, CDR1 is LGHDT and CDR2 YNNKEL (reference sequence). CDR3 nucleotides: TGTGCCAGCAGCCAAGAACTAGCCCAGAAGGAGACCCAGTACTTC. Its protein product is CASSQELAQKETQYF.

This chain links TRBV19 with TRBJ2-7; D ambiguous. Trimming stripped 5 bases from V and 4 bases from J, with 3 bases between. The CDR3 extends over 10 amino acids. CDR1 LNHDA and CDR2 SQIVND come from the germline V gene (reference sequence). CDR3 sequence reads: CASSWYEQYF. The CDR3 DNA reads as TGTGCCAGTAGTTGGTACGAGCAGTACTTC.

The chain employs TRBV6-6 and TRBJ1-1; D is possibly TRBD1 (5 bases). CDR1 and CDR2 (germline): MNHNY, SVGAGI (reference sequence). Trimming shortened V by 6 bases and J by 0 bases, and 14 bases separated the two germline ends. The length of the CDR3 is 15 residues. The CDR3 reads CASRPYGAVNTEAFF. DNA for the CDR3: TGTGCCAGCAGACCTTACGGGGCCGTGAACACTGAAGCTTTCTTT.

A single count supports this clonotype. The chain joins TRBV29-1 to TRBJ2-1; D gene uncertain. In germline, CDR1 is SQVTM, CDR2 ANQGSEA. Trimming pared 4 bases from V and 1 base from J, leaving 11 bases between. The CDR3 has 14 amino acids. In nucleotides, the CDR3 is TGCAGCGTTGGAAGGAGATTATCCTACAATGAGCAGTTCTTC. It encodes CSVGRRLSYNEQFF.

The chain couples TRBV2 to TRBJ2-5; 9 bases line up with TRBD1. With V trimmed by 10 bases and J by 1 base, 7 bases remained unmatched. The CDR3 has 14 residues. CDR1 SNHLY and CDR2 FYNNEI come from the germline V gene. The CDR3 loop reads CATAWDRVQETQYF. CDR3 DNA: TGTGCCACCGCGTGGGACAGGGTCCAAGAGACCCAGTACTTC.

This rearrangement joins TRBV7-6 to TRBJ2-7; D is perhaps TRBD1 or TRBD2 (5 bases each). Looked up from germline, CDR1 is SGHVS and CDR2 is FNYEAQ. This CDR3 spans 13 amino acids. Trimming took off 5 bases at V and 7 bases at J, with 15 bases between the two ends. CDR3: CASSNGAGGEQYF. The CDR3 nucleotides read TGTGCCAGCAGCAACGGGGCTGGCGGGGAGCAGTACTTC.

This chain uses TRBV12-5 with TRBJ2-7, with D uncertain. The CDR3 length is 12 residues. V lost 2 bases and J lost 7, with 9 bases in between. Germline V gene data show CDR1 as LGHNT and CDR2 as FRNRAP. CDR3 residues: CASGLKLEEQYF. The DNA of the CDR3 is TGTGCTAGTGGTTTGAAATTGGAAGAGCAGTACTTC.